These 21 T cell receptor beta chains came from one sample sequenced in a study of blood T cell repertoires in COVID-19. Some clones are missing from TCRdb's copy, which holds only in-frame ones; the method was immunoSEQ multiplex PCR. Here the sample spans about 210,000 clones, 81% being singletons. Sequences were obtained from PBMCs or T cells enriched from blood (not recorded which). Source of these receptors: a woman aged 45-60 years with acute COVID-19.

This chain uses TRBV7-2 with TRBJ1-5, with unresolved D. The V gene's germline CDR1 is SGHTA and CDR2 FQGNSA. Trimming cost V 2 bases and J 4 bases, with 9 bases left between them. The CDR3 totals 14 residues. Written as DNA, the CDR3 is TGTGCCAGCAGCTTATACCCCGGGAATCAGCCCCAGCATTTT. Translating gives CASSLYPGNQPQHF.

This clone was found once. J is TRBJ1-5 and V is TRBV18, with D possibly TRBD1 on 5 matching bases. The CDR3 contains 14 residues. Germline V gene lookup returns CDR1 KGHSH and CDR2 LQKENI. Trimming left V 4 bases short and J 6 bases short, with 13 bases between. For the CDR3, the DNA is TGTGCCAGCTCACAAAGCAGGGCCAGTCAGCCCCAGCATTTT. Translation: CASSQSRASQPQHF.

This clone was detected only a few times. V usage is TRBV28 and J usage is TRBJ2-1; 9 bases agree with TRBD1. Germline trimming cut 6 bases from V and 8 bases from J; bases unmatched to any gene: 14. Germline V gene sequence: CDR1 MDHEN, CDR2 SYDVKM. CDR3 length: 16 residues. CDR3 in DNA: TGTGCCAGCAGCCTCAACGTCGGGACAGGGAGATATGAGCAGTTCTTC. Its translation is CASSLNVGTGRYEQFF.

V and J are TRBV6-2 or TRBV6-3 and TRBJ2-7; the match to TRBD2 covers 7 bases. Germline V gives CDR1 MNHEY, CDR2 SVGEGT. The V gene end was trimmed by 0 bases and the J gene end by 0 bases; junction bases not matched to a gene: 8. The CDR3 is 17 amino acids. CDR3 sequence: CASSYSYKRGNSYEQYF. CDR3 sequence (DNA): TGTGCCAGCAGTTACTCGTATAAGCGGGGCAACTCCTACGAGCAGTACTTC.

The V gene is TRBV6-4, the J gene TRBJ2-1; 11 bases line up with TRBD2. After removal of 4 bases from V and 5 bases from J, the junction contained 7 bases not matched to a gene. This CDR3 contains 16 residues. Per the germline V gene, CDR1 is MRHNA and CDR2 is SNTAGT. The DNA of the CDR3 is TGTGCCAGCAGTGTAGTCGGGACTAGCGGAAACAATGAGCAGTTCTTC. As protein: CASSVVGTSGNNEQFF.

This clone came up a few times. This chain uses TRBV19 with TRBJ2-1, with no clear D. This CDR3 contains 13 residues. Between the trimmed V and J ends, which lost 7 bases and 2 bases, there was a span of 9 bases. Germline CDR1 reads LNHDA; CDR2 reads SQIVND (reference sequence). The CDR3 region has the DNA TGTGCCAGTACCAACCGGGCCTACAATGAGCAGTTCTTC. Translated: CASTNRAYNEQFF.

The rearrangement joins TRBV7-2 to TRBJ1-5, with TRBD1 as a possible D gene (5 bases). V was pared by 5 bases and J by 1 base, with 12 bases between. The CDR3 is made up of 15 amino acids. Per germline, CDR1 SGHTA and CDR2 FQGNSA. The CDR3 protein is CASSPGVQSNQPQHF. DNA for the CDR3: TGTGCCAGCAGCCCGGGGGTGCAGAGCAATCAGCCCCAGCATTTT. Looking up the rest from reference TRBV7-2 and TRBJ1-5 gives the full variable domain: GAGVSQSPSNKVTEKGKDVELRCDPISGHTALYWYRQSLGQGLEFLIYFQGNSAPDKSGLPSDRFSAERTGGSVSTLTIQRTQQEDSAVYLCASSPGVQSNQPQHFGDGTRLSIL.

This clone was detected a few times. CDR3 loop: CAWSLQGKGAYEQYF. CDR3 in DNA: TGTGCCTGGAGCCTTCAGGGTAAGGGGGCCTACGAGCAGTACTTC. The V gene is TRBV30, the J gene TRBJ2-7, with D possibly matching TRBD1 (6 bases). This CDR3 has 15 residues. CDR1 and CDR2 from the germline V gene are GTSNPN and SVGIG (reference sequence). The V gene lost 3 bases and the J gene lost 2 bases, with 17 bases spanning the gap.

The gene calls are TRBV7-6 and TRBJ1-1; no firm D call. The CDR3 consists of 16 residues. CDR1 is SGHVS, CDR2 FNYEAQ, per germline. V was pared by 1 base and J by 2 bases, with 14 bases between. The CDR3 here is CASSLVGRAGNTEAFF. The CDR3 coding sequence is TGTGCCAGCAGCTTAGTCGGGAGGGCGGGAAACACTGAAGCTTTCTTT.

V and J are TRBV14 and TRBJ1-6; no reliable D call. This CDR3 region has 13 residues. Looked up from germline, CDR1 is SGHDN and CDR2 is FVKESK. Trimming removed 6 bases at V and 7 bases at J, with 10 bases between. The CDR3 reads CASSSQLNSPLHF. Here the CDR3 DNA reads TGTGCCAGCAGTTCACAGTTAAATTCACCCCTCCACTTT.

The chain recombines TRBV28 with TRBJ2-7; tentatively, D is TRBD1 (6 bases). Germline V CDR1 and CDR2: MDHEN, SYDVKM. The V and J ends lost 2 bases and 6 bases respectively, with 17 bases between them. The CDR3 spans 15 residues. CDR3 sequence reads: CASSLSGTGKGEQYF. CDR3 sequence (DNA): TGTGCCAGCAGTTTAAGTGGAACAGGGAAGGGCGAGCAGTACTTC.

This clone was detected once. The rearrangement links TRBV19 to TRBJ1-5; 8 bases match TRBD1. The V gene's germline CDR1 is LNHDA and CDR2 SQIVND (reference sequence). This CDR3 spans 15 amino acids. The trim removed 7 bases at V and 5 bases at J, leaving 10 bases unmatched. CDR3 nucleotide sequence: TGTGCCAGTACCTCCCGGACAGGGAAGGATCAGCCCCAGCATTTT. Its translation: CASTSRTGKDQPQHF.

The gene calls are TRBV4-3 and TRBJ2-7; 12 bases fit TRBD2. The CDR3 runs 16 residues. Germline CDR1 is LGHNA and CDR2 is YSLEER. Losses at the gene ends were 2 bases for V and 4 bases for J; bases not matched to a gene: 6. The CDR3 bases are TGCGCCAGCAGCCAAACCCTAGCGGGAGGGCCATACGAGCAGTACTTC. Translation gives CASSQTLAGGPYEQYF.

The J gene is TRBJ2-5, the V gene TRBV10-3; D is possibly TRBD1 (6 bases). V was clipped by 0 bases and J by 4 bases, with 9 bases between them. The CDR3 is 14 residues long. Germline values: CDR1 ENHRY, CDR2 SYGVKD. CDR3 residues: CAISESTGRETQYF. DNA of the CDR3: TGTGCCATCAGTGAGTCCACAGGGCGAGAGACCCAGTACTTC.

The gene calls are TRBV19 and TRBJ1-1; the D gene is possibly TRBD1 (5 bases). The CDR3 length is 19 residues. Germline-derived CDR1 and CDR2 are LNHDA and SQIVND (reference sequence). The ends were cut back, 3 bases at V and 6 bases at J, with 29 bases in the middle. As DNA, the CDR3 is TGTGCCAGTAGTATGGGACTGTCCGTTTTTAATCCGGTATACGCTGAAGCTTTCTTT. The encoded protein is CASSMGLSVFNPVYAEAFF.

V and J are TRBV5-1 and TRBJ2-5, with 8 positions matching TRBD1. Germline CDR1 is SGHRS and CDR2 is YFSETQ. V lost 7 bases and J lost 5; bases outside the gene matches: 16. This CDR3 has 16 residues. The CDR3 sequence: CASGLTGADRSETQYF. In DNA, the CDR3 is TGCGCCAGCGGGTTGACAGGGGCGGACCGTTCTGAGACCCAGTACTTC.

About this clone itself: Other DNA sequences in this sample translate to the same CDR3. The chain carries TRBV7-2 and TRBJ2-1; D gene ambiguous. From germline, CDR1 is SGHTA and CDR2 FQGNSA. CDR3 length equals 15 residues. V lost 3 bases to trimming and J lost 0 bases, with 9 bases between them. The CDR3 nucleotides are TGTGCCAGCAGCTTGCAACAGAGCTCCTACAATGAGCAGTTCTTC. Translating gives CASSLQQSSYNEQFF.

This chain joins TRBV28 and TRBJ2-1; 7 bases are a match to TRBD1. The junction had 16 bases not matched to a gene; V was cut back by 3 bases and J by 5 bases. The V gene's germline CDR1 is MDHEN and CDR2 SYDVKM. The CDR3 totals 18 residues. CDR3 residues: CASSFRLEQGFRDNEQFF. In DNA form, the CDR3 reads TGTGCCAGCAGTTTCCGGCTCGAACAGGGGTTTAGGGACAATGAGCAGTTCTTC.

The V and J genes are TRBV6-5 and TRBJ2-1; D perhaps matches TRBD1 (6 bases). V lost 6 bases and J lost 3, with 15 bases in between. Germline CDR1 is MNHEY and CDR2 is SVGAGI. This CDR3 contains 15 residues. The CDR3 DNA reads TGTGCCAGCAGGACAACAGGGACGAACTACAATGAGCAGTTCTTC. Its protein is CASRTTGTNYNEQFF.

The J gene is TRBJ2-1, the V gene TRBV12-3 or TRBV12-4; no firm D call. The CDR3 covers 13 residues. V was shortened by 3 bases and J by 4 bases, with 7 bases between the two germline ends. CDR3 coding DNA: TGTGCCAGCAGTTTTTCAGAATACAATGAGCAGTTCTTC. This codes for CASSFSEYNEQFF.

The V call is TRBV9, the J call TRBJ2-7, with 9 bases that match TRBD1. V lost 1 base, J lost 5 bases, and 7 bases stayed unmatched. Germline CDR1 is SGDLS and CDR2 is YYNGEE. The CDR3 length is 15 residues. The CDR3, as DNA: TGTGCCAGCAGCGTATTACAGGGGGCGGAAAACGAGCAGTACTTC. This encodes CASSVLQGAENEQYF. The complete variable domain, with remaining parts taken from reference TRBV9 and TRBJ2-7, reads DSGVTQTPKHLITATGQRVTLRCSPRSGDLSVYWYQQSLDQGLQFLIQYYNGEERAKGNILERFSAQQFPDLHSELNLSSLELGDSALYFCASSVLQGAENEQYFGPGTRLTVT.